The present T cell receptor beta chain was sequenced within a study of cytomegalovirus exposure and HLA in healthy donors (dated by TCRdb to 2016 to 2017). For the study in its entirety: The 500 to 800 repertoires of the first cohort and the 120 validation repertoires were produced on the same platform, according to a later analysis. The study was designed to test whether signatures of past pathogen exposure could be identified by cataloging public T cell receptors. A separate validation cohort of roughly 120 different subjects was used in addition to the approximately 670-subject first cohort. To predict cytomegalovirus infection status, the study combined high-throughput TCR immunosequencing, statistical association of individual TCRs with disease status, and machine learning. Overall study results and their limits: Most TCR sequences were seen in very few donors, while some public TCRs were found in many individuals. In vitro tests confirmed that a few of the cytomegalovirus-associated TCR beta chains recognize cytomegalovirus antigens. The classifier was reported to diagnose cytomegalovirus status with high specificity and sensitivity in both the original cohort and the validation cohort. All 120 or so repertoires were used to score co-occurrence in the validation cohort in a later analysis, because that analysis had no HLA typing for the cohort. Of the cluster scores, around 95% were above 0 in a later analysis, which found that TCRs clustered in the first cohort also tended to co-occur in the roughly 130 validation repertoires. A total of 150 or so TCR beta chains were listed by the study as associated with cytomegalovirus. The authors suggested that the approach could potentially be generalized to other disease states and immunological phenotypes.

Looking up the germline V gene yields CDR1 SNHLY and CDR2 FYNNEI. V is pared back by 11 bases and J by 11 bases, with 21 bases lying between the germline termini. From the cysteine up to the phenylalanine, the CDR3 has a length of 12 residues. The entry retains the CDR3 DNA only, 36 bases that are in frame from base 1. The donors belonged to the validation cohort of about 120 subjects, which was separate from the approximately 680-subject first cohort. Comment on this clone: The antigen it recognizes is unknown. Nothing much larger sits one base from this clone, and base qualities are not available.

Preparation of the library involved the immunoSEQ multiplex PCR assay. The authors processed their data as follows. To diagnose cytomegalovirus status from the catalog of TCR beta chain sequences, a statistical classification framework was built. TCRdb limited this immuneACCESS table to in-frame rearrangements with V and J called. A share of clones is missing; checked studies link under half to unresolved V genes, and the rest is unexplained. V and J calls and clone size come straight from that table; D and trimming were deduced from the DNA. The sample table contains 150,000 or so clones; only one count was recorded for roughly 89% of them. The ten largest clones capture about 8.2% of the sample.

This TCR came from a woman aged 18-35 years in good health and CMV-seropositive. The rearranged chain carries TRBV2 and TRBJ1-1; the D gene is not confidently resolved. The sequenced sample consisted of PBMCs. DNA sequence: TGTGCCGGCACATTGAACCCCTCCGGGGCTTTCTTT. Protein translation: CAGTLNPSGAFF.